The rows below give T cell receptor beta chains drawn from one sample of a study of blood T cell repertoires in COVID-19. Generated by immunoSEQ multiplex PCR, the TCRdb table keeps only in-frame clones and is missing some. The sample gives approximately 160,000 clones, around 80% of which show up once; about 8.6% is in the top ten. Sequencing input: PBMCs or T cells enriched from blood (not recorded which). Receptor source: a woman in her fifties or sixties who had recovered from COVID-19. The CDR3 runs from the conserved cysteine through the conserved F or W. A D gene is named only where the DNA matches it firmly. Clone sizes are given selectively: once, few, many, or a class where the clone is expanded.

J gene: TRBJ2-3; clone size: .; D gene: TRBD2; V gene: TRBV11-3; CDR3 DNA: TGTGCCAGCAGCCCGACTTTTTTTCCGGGACTAGCGGGGGGGACAGATACGCAGTATTTT; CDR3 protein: CASSPTFFPGLAGGTDTQYF
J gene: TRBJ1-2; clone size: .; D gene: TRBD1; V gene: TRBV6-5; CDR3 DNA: TGTGCCAGCAGTTTACAGGGGATCGCCACGACGTCCTACACCTTC; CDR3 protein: CASSLQGIATTSYTF
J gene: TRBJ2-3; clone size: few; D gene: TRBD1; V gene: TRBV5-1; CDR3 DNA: TGCGCCAGCGGACAGGGTGGGTTACCTACAGATACGCAGTATTTT; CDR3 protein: CASGQGGLPTDTQYF
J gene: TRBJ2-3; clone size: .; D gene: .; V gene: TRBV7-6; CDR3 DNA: TGTGCCAGCAGCTTAGGAGGGCCCTCGCAGTATTTT; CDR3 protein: CASSLGGPSQYF
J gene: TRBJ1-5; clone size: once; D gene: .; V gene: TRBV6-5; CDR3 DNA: TGTGCCAGCAGTTACTTCCAGGAACGACAGCCCCAGCATTTT; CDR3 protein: CASSYFQERQPQHF
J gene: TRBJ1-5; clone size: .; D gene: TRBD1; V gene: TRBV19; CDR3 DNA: TGTGCCACCCGACAGGGAAATCAGCCCCAGCATTTT; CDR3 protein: CATRQGNQPQHF
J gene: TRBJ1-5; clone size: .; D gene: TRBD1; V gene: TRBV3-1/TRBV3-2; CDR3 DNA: TGTGCCAGCAGCCGCGGGACAGGACCTAATCAGCCCCAGCATTTT; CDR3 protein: CASSRGTGPNQPQHF
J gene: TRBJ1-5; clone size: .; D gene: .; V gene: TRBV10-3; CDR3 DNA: TGTGCCATCAGTGAGAACGGCCCCGGGAGCAGCAATCAGCCCCAGCATTTT; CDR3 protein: CAISENGPGSSNQPQHF
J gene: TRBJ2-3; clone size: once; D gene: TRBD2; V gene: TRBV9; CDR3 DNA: TGTGCCAGCAGCGCATCCCAGGGCGGGAGGGCCTCCACAGATACGCAGTATTTT; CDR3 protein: CASSASQGGRASTDTQYF
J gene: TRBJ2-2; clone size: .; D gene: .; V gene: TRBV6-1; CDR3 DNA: TGTGCCAGCAGTGAACAGGGGGAGGTCGGGGAGCTGTTTTTT; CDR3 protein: CASSEQGEVGELFF
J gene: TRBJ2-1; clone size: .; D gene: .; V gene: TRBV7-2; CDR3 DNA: TGTGCCAGCAGCCCCCGGGACACATACAATGAGCAGTTCTTC; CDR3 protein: CASSPRDTYNEQFF
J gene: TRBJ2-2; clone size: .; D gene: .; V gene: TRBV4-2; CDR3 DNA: TGTGCCAGCAGCCAATGGGTTAGCGGCAGGCTGGCGAACACCGGGGAGCTGTTTTTT; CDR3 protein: CASSQWVSGRLANTGELFF
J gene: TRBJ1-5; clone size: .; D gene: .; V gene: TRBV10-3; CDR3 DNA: TGTGCCATCAGTGGTTCACCACAGGGTGGGGGTAATAGCAATCAGCCCCAGCATTTT; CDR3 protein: CAISGSPQGGGNSNQPQHF
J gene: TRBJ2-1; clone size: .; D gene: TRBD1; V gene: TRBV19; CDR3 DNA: TGTGCCAGTAGTATAGCCGGACAGGGGGCCGCGGGGCTAGCGGACAATGAGCAGTTCTTC; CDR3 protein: CASSIAGQGAAGLADNEQFF
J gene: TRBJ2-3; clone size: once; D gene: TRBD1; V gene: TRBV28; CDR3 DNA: TGTGCCAGCAGTCCGACAGGGGACAGCACAGATACGCAGTATTTT; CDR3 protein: CASSPTGDSTDTQYF
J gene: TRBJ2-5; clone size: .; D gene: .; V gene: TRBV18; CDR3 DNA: TGTGCCAGCTCAACACCTTATAAAGGACAAGTCGGGACCCAGTACTTC; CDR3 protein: CASSTPYKGQVGTQYF